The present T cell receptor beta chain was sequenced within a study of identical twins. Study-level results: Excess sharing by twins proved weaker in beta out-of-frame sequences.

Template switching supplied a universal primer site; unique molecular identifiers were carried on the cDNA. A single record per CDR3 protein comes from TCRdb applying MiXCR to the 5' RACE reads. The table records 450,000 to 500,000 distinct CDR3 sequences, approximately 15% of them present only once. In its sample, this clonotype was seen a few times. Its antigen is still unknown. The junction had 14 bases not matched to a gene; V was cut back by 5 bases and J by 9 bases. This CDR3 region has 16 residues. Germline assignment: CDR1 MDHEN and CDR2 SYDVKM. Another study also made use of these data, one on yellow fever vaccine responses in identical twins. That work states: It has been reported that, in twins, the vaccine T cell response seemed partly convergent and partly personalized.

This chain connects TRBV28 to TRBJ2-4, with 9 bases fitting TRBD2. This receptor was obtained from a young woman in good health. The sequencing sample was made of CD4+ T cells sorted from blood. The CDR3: CASSGTGTSFLGIQYF. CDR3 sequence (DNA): TGTGCCAGCAGTGGGACCGGGACTAGCTTCCTAGGCATTCAGTACTTC.